This is a list of T cell receptor beta chains from one sample in a study of beta chain features in type 1 diabetes. Data came from immunoSEQ multiplex PCR; TCRdb stores just in-frame clones and leaves some out. The sample lists hundreds of thousands of clones, 13% to 15% seen once, with less than 0.02% in the top ten. The source material was naive CD4+ T cells from blood. These receptor sequences come from a man aged 25-45 years with type 1 diabetes. Each CDR3 is given with its conserved first and last residue. A D gene is named only where the DNA matches it firmly. Clone size is stated in some rows and not others, as once, few, many or a class when expanded.

D gene,V gene,clone size,J gene,CDR3 protein,CDR3 DNA
TRBD1,TRBV7-2,-,TRBJ2-7,CASSSGTGAYEQYF,TGTGCCAGCAGCTCTGGGACAGGGGCCTACGAGCAGTACTTC
TRBD1,TRBV18,few,TRBJ1-5,CASSPTTGTVGQPQHF,TGTGCCAGCTCACCTACCACCGGGACAGTCGGTCAGCCCCAGCATTTT
-,TRBV6-4,-,TRBJ1-1,CASSDSVNTEAFF,TGTGCCAGCAGTGACTCCGTGAACACTGAAGCTTTCTTT
TRBD1,TRBV5-1,-,TRBJ2-4,CASSLGQGKNIQYF,TGCGCCAGCAGCTTGGGACAGGGTAAAAACATTCAGTACTTC
-,TRBV20-1,-,TRBJ1-2,CSVRGGEYYTF,TGCAGTGTTAGGGGGGGGGAGTACTACACCTTC
-,TRBV14,-,TRBJ2-1,CASSQDMGRGDEQFF,TGTGCCAGCAGCCAAGATATGGGGCGTGGCGATGAGCAGTTCTTC
TRBD2,TRBV29-1,-,TRBJ2-1,CSVEGLAGVGYNEQFF,TGCAGCGTTGAAGGACTAGCGGGAGTGGGGTACAATGAGCAGTTCTTC
TRBD2,TRBV29-1,-,TRBJ2-1,CSVDPGVAGAGNEQFF,TGCAGCGTTGACCCCGGGGTGGCGGGAGCGGGCAATGAGCAGTTCTTC
TRBD1,TRBV6-6,-,TRBJ1-1,CASSYGTGAEAFF,TGTGCCAGCAGTTACGGGACAGGGGCGGAAGCTTTCTTT
TRBD2,TRBV5-1,-,TRBJ2-1,CASSLESGRAFEQFF,TGCGCCAGCAGCTTGGAAAGCGGGAGGGCCTTTGAGCAGTTCTTC
TRBD1,TRBV6-6,few,TRBJ1-1,CASTYTTGGSAFF,TGTGCCAGCACATACACGACAGGGGGCTCAGCTTTCTTT
TRBD1,TRBV28,-,TRBJ2-7,CASSTPGQGGGYEQYF,TGTGCCAGCAGTACGCCGGGACAGGGGGGAGGTTACGAGCAGTACTTC
-,TRBV2,few,TRBJ1-2,CASSGDNRGYTF,TGTGCCAGCAGTGGCGACAATCGTGGCTACACCTTC
-,TRBV25-1,few,TRBJ1-1,CASSGSTGRLMAFF,TGTGCCAGCAGTGGGTCTACAGGACGTCTTATGGCTTTCTTT
TRBD1,TRBV6-5,few,TRBJ2-1,CASSYGSGTDYNEQFF,TGTGCCAGCAGTTACGGATCCGGGACAGACTACAATGAGCAGTTCTTC
-,TRBV7-9,-,TRBJ2-7,CASSLGRVNEQYF,TGTGCCAGCAGCTTGGGCAGGGTGAACGAGCAGTACTTC
-,TRBV18,-,TRBJ2-3,CASSGTFSTDTQYF,TGTGCCAGCTCCGGGACTTTCAGCACAGATACGCAGTATTTT
TRBD1,TRBV27,few,TRBJ2-1,CASSRQGYNEQFF,TGTGCCAGCAGTAGACAGGGTTACAATGAGCAGTTCTTC
-,TRBV5-1,-,TRBJ1-1,CASSLDGLYTEAFF,TGCGCCAGCAGCTTGGACGGTCTGTACACTGAAGCTTTCTTT
TRBD2,TRBV5-1,-,TRBJ2-2,CATRPTSVSTGELFF,TGCGCCACCCGACCGACTAGCGTGAGCACCGGGGAGCTGTTTTTT
-,TRBV15,-,TRBJ1-5,CATSRDGPGTNQPQHF,TGTGCCACCAGCAGAGACGGTCCGGGAACTAATCAGCCCCAGCATTTT
-,TRBV28,few,TRBJ1-2,CASSYSDRWNYGYTF,TGTGCCAGCAGTTATTCCGACAGATGGAACTATGGCTACACCTTC
TRBD2,TRBV9,few,TRBJ2-1,CASSVGYRGTSGVNEQFF,TGTGCCAGCAGCGTAGGGTATCGGGGGACTAGCGGGGTCAATGAGCAGTTCTTC
TRBD1,TRBV5-4,few,TRBJ2-1,CASSRDRGRYNEQFF,TGTGCCAGCAGCAGGGACAGGGGGCGGTACAATGAGCAGTTCTTC
-,TRBV4-3,-,TRBJ2-3,CASSHAGQMSSTDTQYF,TGCGCCAGCAGCCACGCTGGACAGATGTCTAGCACAGATACGCAGTATTTT
-,TRBV29-1,few,TRBJ1-4,CSVGEQSDEKLFF,TGCAGCGTTGGAGAACAGTCGGATGAAAAACTGTTTTTT
-,TRBV4-2,few,TRBJ2-2,CASSPVGGTGELFF,TGTGCCAGCAGCCCTGTGGGGGGAACCGGGGAGCTGTTTTTT
TRBD2,TRBV14,few,TRBJ2-3,CASSPRTSGRQYF,TGTGCCAGCAGCCCTAGAACTAGCGGGAGGCAGTATTTT
-,TRBV5-1,-,TRBJ1-2,CASSLDGSYGYTF,TGCGCCAGCAGCTTGGACGGGAGCTATGGCTACACCTTC
-,TRBV10-3,-,TRBJ2-7,CAISETYEQYF,TGTGCCATCAGTGAGACTTACGAGCAGTACTTC
-,TRBV6-4,-,TRBJ2-1,CASSVDRIYNEQFF,TGTGCCAGCAGTGTTGACAGGATTTACAATGAGCAGTTCTTC
TRBD2,TRBV4-1,few,TRBJ2-1,CASSLTLLATVNEQFF,TGCGCCAGCAGCCTAACTTTACTAGCGACTGTCAATGAGCAGTTCTTC
TRBD2,TRBV4-2,-,TRBJ2-7,CASSQGRAIPGGVYEQYF,TGTGCCAGCAGCCAAGGTCGCGCCATACCGGGAGGGGTCTACGAGCAGTACTTC
-,TRBV18,-,TRBJ1-2,CASSQPTGFNYGYTF,TGTGCCAGCTCACAACCTACAGGGTTCAACTATGGCTACACCTTC
-,TRBV27,-,TRBJ2-1,CASSFVGRYNEQFF,TGTGCCAGCAGTTTTGTTGGGCGCTACAATGAGCAGTTCTTC
-,TRBV28,few,TRBJ2-7,CASRGAGGSYEQYF,TGTGCCAGCAGGGGAGCAGGGGGGAGCTACGAGCAGTACTTC
-,TRBV11-2,few,TRBJ2-7,CASSEMDTISGQYF,TGTGCCAGCAGCGAAATGGACACTATTTCCGGGCAGTACTTC
TRBD2,TRBV19,-,TRBJ2-7,CASSWTSGGPYEQYF,TGTGCCAGTAGTTGGACTAGCGGGGGCCCCTACGAGCAGTACTTC
TRBD1,TRBV10-3,few,TRBJ2-5,CAISTGQRGETQYF,TGTGCCATCAGTACGGGACAGAGAGGAGAGACCCAGTACTTC
-,TRBV4-1,-,TRBJ1-1,CASSHRQYIMNTEAFF,TGCGCCAGCAGCCACCGACAGTACATCATGAACACTGAAGCTTTCTTT
-,TRBV5-1,few,TRBJ2-1,CASSLGTEDNEQFF,TGCGCCAGCAGCTTGGGAACAGAAGACAATGAGCAGTTCTTC
TRBD2,TRBV18,-,TRBJ2-7,CASSLEVTSGRAYF,TGTGCCAGCTCACTCGAGGTGACTAGCGGGAGGGCGTACTTC
-,TRBV28,few,TRBJ2-6,CASSRGASSSGANVLTF,TGTGCCAGCAGTCGCGGTGCATCCAGCTCTGGGGCCAACGTCCTGACTTTC
TRBD2,TRBV5-4,-,TRBJ2-1,CASSSRTSGIGASYNEQFF,TGTGCCAGCAGCTCGCGGACTAGCGGGATAGGGGCCTCCTACAATGAGCAGTTCTTC
-,TRBV10-3,few,TRBJ2-7,CAISERGLPHYEQYF,TGTGCCATCAGTGAGAGAGGACTACCCCACTACGAGCAGTACTTC
TRBD2,TRBV19,-,TRBJ2-2,CASRSGTSIAGELFF,TGTGCCAGTCGCTCCGGGACTAGCATCGCCGGGGAGCTGTTTTTT
-,TRBV7-3,few,TRBJ1-1,CASSSQGNTEAFF,TGTGCCAGCAGCTCACAGGGAAACACTGAAGCTTTCTTT
TRBD2,TRBV30,few,TRBJ2-3,CAWSVAGETTDTQYF,TGTGCCTGGAGTGTTGCGGGAGAGACCACAGATACGCAGTATTTT
-,TRBV4-2,-,TRBJ2-1,CASSQDEWRVGSEQFF,TGTGCCAGCAGCCAAGACGAGTGGCGGGTGGGTAGTGAGCAGTTCTTC
-,TRBV18,-,TRBJ2-1,CASSLEVEQFF,TGTGCCAGCTCCCTCGAGGTGGAGCAGTTCTTC
TRBD2,TRBV23-1,few,TRBJ2-1,CASSQSGGSDEQFF,TGCGCCAGCAGTCAATCGGGAGGGTCGGATGAGCAGTTCTTC